The 26 T cell receptor beta chains in this list originate from one sample, sequenced in a study of T cells in Graves' hyperthyroidism and ophthalmopathy. Amplification targeted TCR beta CDR3 regions from RNA transcripts. Primed by the HTBI set, a first-round RT-PCR was run on the TCR CDR3. A single record per CDR3 protein comes from TCRdb applying MiXCR to the multiplex PCR reads. The sample includes more than 550,000 distinct CDR3 sequences, about 45% of them seen just once. The sequencing sample was made of peripheral blood or thyroid tissue (not recorded which). The receptors derive from an adult man with Graves' disease, either hyperthyroidism or ophthalmopathy (not recorded which).

The CDR3 region is CASSFQYYGYTF. Here the CDR3 DNA reads TGTGCCAGCAGTTTCCAGTACTATGGCTACACCTTC. This rearrangement joins TRBV12-3 or TRBV12-4 to TRBJ1-2, with D unclear. This CDR3 comprises 12 residues. Between the trimmed V and J ends, which lost 3 bases and 3 bases, there was a span of 5 bases.

This chain uses TRBV10-3 with TRBJ2-2; 9 nucleotides align to TRBD2. The junction had 11 bases not matched to a gene; V was cut back by 10 bases and J by 2 bases. The CDR3 has 16 amino acids. Germline V gene data show CDR1 as ENHRY and CDR2 as SYGVKD. CDR3 bases: TGTGCCAGCAGGGACGTAGCGGGAGCCAACACCGGGGAGCTGTTTTTT. Translating gives CASRDVAGANTGELFF.

The table lists this clonotype with a few counts. CDR3 coding DNA: TGCAGTGCTAGCTTCAGTCTGGCTGGGGCCAACGTCCTGACTTTC. It specifies CSASFSLAGANVLTF. This sequence joins TRBV20-1 and TRBJ2-6; D remains ambiguous. Germline loops: CDR1 DFQATT, CDR2 SNEGSKA (reference sequence). The length of the CDR3 is 15 residues. V was pared by 3 bases and J by 2 bases, with 11 bases between.

This rearrangement joins TRBV6-1 to TRBJ1-5; D is perhaps TRBD1 (5 bases). CDR3 length: 15 amino acids. Trimming cost V 1 base and J 2 bases, with 9 bases left between them. Germline-derived CDR1 and CDR2 are MNHNS and SASEGT. The CDR3 protein is CASSEGQQGNQPQHF. The CDR3 region has the DNA TGTGCCAGCAGTGAAGGACAGCAGGGCAATCAGCCCCAGCATTTT.

The chain recombines TRBV19 with TRBJ1-5; D is unresolved. V was shortened by 8 bases and J by 0 bases, with 14 bases between the two germline ends. The CDR3 covers 15 residues. Germline V gives CDR1 LNHDA, CDR2 SQIVND (reference sequence). DNA for the CDR3: TGTGCCAGTTCAGGAGAAATATATAGCAATCAGCCCCAGCATTTT. Its protein product is CASSGEIYSNQPQHF. The full variable domain, completed using reference TRBV19 and TRBJ1-5, is DGGITQSPKYLFRKEGQNVTLSCEQNLNHDAMYWYRQDPGQGLRLIYYSQIVNDFQKGDIAEGYSVSREKKESFPLTVTSAQKNPTAFYLCASSGEIYSNQPQHFGDGTRLSIL.

The gene calls are TRBV7-8 and TRBJ1-6; TRBD1 matches at 8 bases. The CDR3 spans 16 residues. The germline V gene has CDR1 SGHVS and CDR2 FQNEAQ. J lost 8 bases, V lost 11 bases, and 17 bases had no gene match. In nucleotides, the CDR3 is TGTGCCTGGAGTGTACGAGGAGGGACAGGTTATTCACCCCTCCACTTT. Residues: CAWSVRGGTGYSPLHF.

The chain joins TRBV9 to TRBJ2-3; D is perhaps TRBD2 (6 bases). CDR3 length equals 12 residues. Trimming removed 3 bases from V and 5 bases from J, with 7 bases in between. The germline V gene encodes CDR1 SGDLS and CDR2 YYNGEE. Here the CDR3 reads CASSAAGDTQYF. CDR3 nucleotides: TGTGCCAGCAGCGCAGCGGGAGATACGCAGTATTTT.

The chain joins TRBV2 to TRBJ2-2, with 10 bases aligning to TRBD2. CDR3 length: 16 amino acids. CDR1 and CDR2 from the germline V gene are SNHLY and FYNNEI. V gave up 3 bases and J gave up 5 bases; unmatched junction bases: 6. The CDR3 region is CASSEWPAGGTGELFF. As DNA, the CDR3 is TGTGCCAGCAGTGAGTGGCCAGCGGGGGGGACCGGGGAGCTGTTTTTT.

The chain joins TRBV10-3 to TRBJ1-2, with TRBD1 as a possible D gene (5 bases). The V end was cut by 0 bases, the J end by 7 bases, with 12 bases between. Germline CDR1 reads ENHRY; CDR2 reads SYGVKD. The CDR3 contains 14 residues. Here the CDR3 DNA reads TGTGCCATCAGTGAGTCAGGGACTATTGGTGGCTACACCTTC. Protein product: CAISESGTIGGYTF.

In its sample, this clonotype was seen a few times. CDR3 nucleotides: TGTGCCAGCAGCTTACAGGCGAATTCACCCCTCCACTTT. It yields the protein CASSLQANSPLHF. V is TRBV7-8 and J is TRBJ1-6; D not resolved. CDR1 and CDR2 from the germline V gene are SGHVS and FQNEAQ. The CDR3 is made up of 13 amino acids. The V end was cut by 2 bases, the J end by 7 bases, with 6 bases between.

The gene calls are TRBV29-1 and TRBJ1-2; the match to TRBD1 covers 11 bases. V shed 6 bases, J shed 4 bases, and the junction held 4 bases outside the gene matches. The germline V gene has CDR1 SQVTM and CDR2 ANQGSEA. CDR3 size: 13 residues. Here the CDR3 reads CSVDRGLGYGYTF. The CDR3 nucleotides are TGCAGCGTGGACAGGGGGCTTGGCTATGGCTACACCTTC.

This clonotype showed up just once. This sequence joins TRBV7-6 and TRBJ2-7, with D tentatively TRBD1 or TRBD2 (6 bases each). The CDR3 has 15 residues. V shed 3 bases and J shed 6 bases, with 18 bases lying between them. Germline V lookup: CDR1 SGHVS, CDR2 FNYEAQ. The CDR3 DNA follows: TGTGCCAGCAGCTTCGGGGGAACGGGGGCTCCCGAGCAGTACTTC. It yields the protein CASSFGGTGAPEQYF.

This clonotype was counted between two and nine times. The chain is built from TRBV7-2 and TRBJ1-3; D perhaps matches TRBD1 (5 bases). With 1 base removed from V and 0 bases from J, the gap between germline ends came to 13 bases. This CDR3 has 17 amino acids. CDR1 and CDR2 from the germline V gene are SGHTA and FQGNSA. CDR3 nucleotide sequence: TGTGCCAGCAGCTTAGGGGGACCACTGAGCTCTGGAAACACCATATATTTT. Protein product: CASSLGGPLSSGNTIYF.

The chain uses TRBV29-1 and TRBJ2-3; D may correspond to TRBD1 or TRBD2 (5 bases each). The CDR3 totals 16 residues. The germline V and J ends were trimmed by 8 bases and 4 bases, with 25 bases remaining between them. CDR1 and CDR2 from the germline V gene are SQVTM and ANQGSEA. DNA for the CDR3: TGCAGCTTAGATGGTGAACTAGGGGCTGCCTCAGATACGCAGTATTTT. It encodes CSLDGELGAASDTQYF.

As to this clonotype: This may arise from a read error, as a much more abundant clone is one base away. V gene TRBV12-3 or TRBV12-4 combines with J gene TRBJ1-1; D possibly corresponds to TRBD1 (5 bases). The V gene lost 5 bases and the J gene lost 1 base, with 17 bases spanning the gap. The CDR3 loop spans 16 amino acids. CDR3 protein: CASSEARGQTNTEAFF. DNA of the CDR3: TGTGCCAGCAGTGAAGCTCGTGGACAAACGAACACTGAAGCTTTCTTT.

The J gene is TRBJ2-7, the V gene TRBV7-9, with D unclear. CDR1 and CDR2 (germline): SEHNR, FQNEAQ (reference sequence). The length of the CDR3 is 15 residues. V shed 5 bases and J shed 4 bases, with 18 bases lying between them. The CDR3: CASSPETSQRYEQYF. The CDR3 nucleotides read TGTGCCAGCAGCCCCGAGACGTCACAACGGTACGAGCAGTACTTC.

Concerning this clonotype: A read error may explain this, as a much larger clone is one base away. The chain combines TRBV5-1 with TRBJ1-1; no definite D call. The CDR3 sequence is 14 residues long. Trimming pared 0 bases from V and 1 base from J, leaving 7 bases between. Germline loops: CDR1 SGHRS, CDR2 YFSETQ. CDR3 loop: CASSLGNKNTEAFF. The CDR3 DNA sequence: TGCGCCAGCAGCTTGGGCAATAAGAACACTGAAGCTTTCTTT.

In this sample, this clonotype turned up many times. J is TRBJ1-1 and V is TRBV7-3; 8 bases align to TRBD1. V dropped 5 bases and J dropped 1; count of bases not matched to a gene: 3. The CDR3 consists of 14 residues. Germline CDR1 SGHTA, CDR2 FQGTGA. CDR3 residues: CASSVGQANTEAFF. The CDR3 nucleotides are TGTGCCAGCAGCGTGGGACAGGCGAACACTGAAGCTTTCTTT.

The J gene is TRBJ2-7, the V gene TRBV7-3, with 9 bases aligning to TRBD1. There are 16 residues in the CDR3. CDR1 is SGHTA and CDR2 is FQGTGA in the germline V gene. Trimming removed 9 bases from V and 7 bases from J; junction bases left unmatched: 19. This chain's CDR3 is CASSVTPGQGRREQYF. The CDR3 nucleotides read TGTGCCAGTAGCGTGACCCCGGGACAGGGAAGACGGGAGCAGTACTTC.

This clonotype occurred a few times. V usage is TRBV11-3 and J usage is TRBJ1-2; a possible D gene is TRBD1 (6 bases). V lost 0 bases and J 7 bases, leaving 12 bases between the germline ends. The CDR3 sequence is 14 residues long. Germline V gene data show CDR1 as SGHNT and CDR2 as YENEEA. The CDR3 sequence: CASSLEGAGVGYTF. CDR3 nucleotides: TGTGCCAGCAGCTTAGAGGGGGCAGGGGTTGGCTACACCTTC. Looking up the rest from reference TRBV11-3 and TRBJ1-2 gives the full variable domain: EAGVVQSPRYKIIEKKQPVAFWCNPISGHNTLYWYLQNLGQGPELLIRYENEEAVDDSQLPKDRFSAERLKGVDSTLKIQPAELGDSAVYLCASSLEGAGVGYTFGSGTRLTVV.

A remark on this clonotype: A read error may account for a junction end that differs from germline. The genes are TRBV5-1 and TRBJ1-2; 9 bases align to TRBD1. Germline-derived CDR1 and CDR2 are SGHRS and YFSETQ. The CDR3 spans 17 residues. The CDR3 loop is CASSQKRGTGRSYGYTF. Here the CDR3 DNA reads TGTGCCAGCAGCCAGAAAAGAGGGACAGGGCGTAGCTATGGCTACACCTTC.

Comment on this clonotype: Germline is not matched at one junction end, which may reflect a read error. This chain connects TRBV10-3 to TRBJ1-2, with a tentative D call TRBD1 (6 bases). CDR3 length: 16 amino acids. Germline assignment: CDR1 ENHRY and CDR2 SYGVKD. The CDR3 DNA is TGTGCCAGCAGTGAGTCACCGGCAGGGGCCAACTATGGCTACACCTTC. Translating gives CASSESPAGANYGYTF.

This clonotype was seen at least ten times. The chain combines TRBV25-1 with TRBJ1-4, with D maybe TRBD1 (5 bases). This CDR3 spans 15 amino acids. V lost 0 bases to trimming and J lost 7 bases, with 12 bases between them. Looked up from germline, CDR1 is MGHDK and CDR2 is SYGVNS. The CDR3 region has the DNA TGTGCCAGCAGTGAATACAGGGTCTCGCCTGAAAAACTGTTTTTT. Protein product: CASSEYRVSPEKLFF.

This clonotype was observed many times. The chain recombines TRBV7-9 with TRBJ1-1, with unresolved D. CDR3 length: 12 amino acids. Germline CDR1 SEHNR, CDR2 FQNEAQ (reference sequence). V lost 5 bases and J 2 bases, leaving 6 bases between the germline ends. This chain's CDR3 is CASSPRNTEAFF. In DNA, the CDR3 is TGTGCCAGCAGCCCCCGAAACACTGAAGCTTTCTTT. Full variable domain (missing parts from reference TRBV7-9 and TRBJ1-1): DTGVSQNPRHKITKRGQNVTFRCDPISEHNRLYWYRQTLGQGPEFLTYFQNEAQLEKSRLLSDRFSAERPKGSFSTLEIQRTEQGDSAMYLCASSPRNTEAFFGQGTRLTVV.

This clonotype was picked up a small number of times. This CDR3 is CASSARTAWETQYF. The DNA of the CDR3 is TGTGCCAGCAGCGCAAGGACAGCTTGGGAGACCCAGTACTTC. The chain links TRBV2 to TRBJ2-5, with D possibly TRBD1 on 6 matching bases. V lost 6 bases and J lost 5, with 16 bases in between. The CDR3 has 14 amino acids. In germline, CDR1 is SNHLY, CDR2 FYNNEI.

Details on this clonotype: Germline is not matched at one junction end, which may reflect a read error. CDR3 sequence (DNA): TGTGCCAGCAGCTTAGATTCAGGGACAGAGACCCGGTACTTC. As protein: CASSLDSGTETRYF. The chain combines TRBV7-2 with TRBJ2-5; 7 bases map to TRBD1. The CDR3 loop spans 14 amino acids. From germline, CDR1 is SGHTA and CDR2 FQGNSA.